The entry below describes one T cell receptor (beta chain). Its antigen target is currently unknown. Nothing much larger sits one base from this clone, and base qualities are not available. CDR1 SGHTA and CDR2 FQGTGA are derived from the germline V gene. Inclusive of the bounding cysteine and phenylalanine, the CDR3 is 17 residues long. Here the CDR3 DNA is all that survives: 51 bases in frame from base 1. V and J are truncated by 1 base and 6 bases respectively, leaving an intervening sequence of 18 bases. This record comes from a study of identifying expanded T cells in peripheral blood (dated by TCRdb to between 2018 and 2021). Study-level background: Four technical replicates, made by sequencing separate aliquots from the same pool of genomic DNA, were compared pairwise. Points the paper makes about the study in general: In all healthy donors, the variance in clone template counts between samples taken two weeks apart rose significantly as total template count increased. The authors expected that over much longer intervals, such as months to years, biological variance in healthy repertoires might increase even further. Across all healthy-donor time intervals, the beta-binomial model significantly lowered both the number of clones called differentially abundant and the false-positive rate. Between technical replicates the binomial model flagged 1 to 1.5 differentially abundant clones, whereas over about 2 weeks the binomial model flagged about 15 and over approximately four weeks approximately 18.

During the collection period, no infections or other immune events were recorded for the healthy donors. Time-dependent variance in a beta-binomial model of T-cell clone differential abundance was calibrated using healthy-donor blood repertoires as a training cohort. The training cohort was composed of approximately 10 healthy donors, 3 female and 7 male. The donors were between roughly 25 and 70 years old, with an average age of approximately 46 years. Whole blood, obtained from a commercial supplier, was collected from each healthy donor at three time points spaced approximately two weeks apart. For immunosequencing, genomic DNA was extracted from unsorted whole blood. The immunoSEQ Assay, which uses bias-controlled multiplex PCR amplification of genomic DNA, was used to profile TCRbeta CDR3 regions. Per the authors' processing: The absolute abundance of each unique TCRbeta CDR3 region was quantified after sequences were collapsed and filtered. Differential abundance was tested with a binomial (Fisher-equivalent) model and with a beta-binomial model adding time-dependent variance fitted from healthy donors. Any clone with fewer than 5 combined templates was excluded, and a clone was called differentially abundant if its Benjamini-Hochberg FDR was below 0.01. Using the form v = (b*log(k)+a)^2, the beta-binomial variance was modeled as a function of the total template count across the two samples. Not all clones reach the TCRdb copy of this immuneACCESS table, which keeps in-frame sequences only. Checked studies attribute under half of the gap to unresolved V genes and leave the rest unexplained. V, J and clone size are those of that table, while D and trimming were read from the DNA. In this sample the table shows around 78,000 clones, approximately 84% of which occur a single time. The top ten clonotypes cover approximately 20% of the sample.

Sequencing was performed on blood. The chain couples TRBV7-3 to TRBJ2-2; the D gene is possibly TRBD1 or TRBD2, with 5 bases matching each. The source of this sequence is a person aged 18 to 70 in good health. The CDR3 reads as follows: CASSLRGTRGNPGELFF. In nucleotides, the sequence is TGTGCCAGCAGCTTAAGGGGCACCCGGGGAAACCCCGGGGAGCTGTTTTTT.